This is a list of T cell receptor beta chains from one sample in a study of shared clonotypes between healthy human individuals. TCRdb's table, derived via immunoSEQ multiplex PCR, lists solely in-frame clones and lacks some. Among about 2 million clones listed, about 94% were seen once. The sequenced sample was naive CD8+ T cells sorted from blood. The receptors derive from a man younger than 35 in good health. Both conserved end residues are part of each CDR3. A D gene is named only where the DNA matches it firmly. Size is omitted from some rows. Given values are once, few, many or a class for expanded clones.

CDR3 protein	CDR3 DNA	clone size	V gene	D gene	J gene
CASRVQGNTEAFF	TGTGCCAGCAGGGTGCAGGGAAACACTGAAGCTTTCTTT	once	TRBV6-6	-	TRBJ1-1
CASSHPGQGATNEKLFF	TGCGCCAGCAGCCACCCCGGACAGGGGGCAACTAATGAAAAACTGTTTTTT	-	TRBV4-1	TRBD1	TRBJ1-4
CASSFLRGDGTEAFF	TGTGCCAGCAGCTTTTTGAGGGGAGACGGCACTGAAGCTTTCTTT	-	TRBV7-6	-	TRBJ1-1
CASRENPGEQYF	TGTGCCAGCAGGGAGAACCCCGGCGAGCAGTACTTC	-	TRBV7-8	-	TRBJ2-7
CATQKDYGGAQGSEQYF	TGTGCCACCCAGAAGGATTATGGCGGGGCCCAGGGATCCGAGCAGTACTTC	-	TRBV15	-	TRBJ2-7
CASSLGVSSYNEQFF	TGTGCCAGCAGCTTGGGCGTGAGCTCCTACAATGAGCAGTTCTTC	-	TRBV5-4	-	TRBJ2-1
CASSFRVSYEQYF	TGTGCCAGCAGTTTTCGCGTCTCCTACGAGCAGTACTTC	-	TRBV27	-	TRBJ2-7
CATSRDGAGLGTDTQYF	TGTGCCACCAGCAGAGATGGGGCAGGGCTCGGCACAGATACGCAGTATTTT	-	TRBV15	-	TRBJ2-3
CASSDLTGGYTF	TGTGCCAGCAGCGATCTTACGGGTGGCTACACCTTC	-	TRBV7-9	-	TRBJ1-2
CASSLGGNEQFF	TGTGCCAGCAGCTTGGGGGGTAATGAGCAGTTCTTC	once	TRBV5-6	-	TRBJ2-1
CASSQRVSYEQYF	TGTGCCAGCAGCCAACGAGTCTCCTACGAGCAGTACTTC	once	TRBV4-2	-	TRBJ2-7
CASSSLDGGISEETQYF	TGTGCCAGCAGCTCCCTGGACGGCGGGATAAGTGAAGAGACCCAGTACTTC	-	TRBV5-4	-	TRBJ2-5
CASSLVGGYEQYF	TGTGCCAGCAGTTTAGTCGGGGGATACGAGCAGTACTTC	-	TRBV28	-	TRBJ2-7
CASSQGREGELFF	TGCGCCAGCAGTCAAGGGCGGGAAGGGGAGCTGTTTTTT	-	TRBV23-1	-	TRBJ2-2
CASSSRTGTYEQYF	TGTGCCAGCAGCTCCCGGACAGGTACCTACGAGCAGTACTTC	once	TRBV7-2	TRBD1	TRBJ2-7
CSVEQVGYEQYF	TGCAGCGTTGAACAAGTCGGGTACGAGCAGTACTTC	-	TRBV29-1	-	TRBJ2-7
CASSDHSGWRSYEQYF	TGTGCCAGCAGTGACCATAGCGGGTGGCGCTCCTACGAGCAGTACTTC	-	TRBV6-1	TRBD2	TRBJ2-7
CASSASGTGENYGYTF	TGTGCCAGCAGCGCTAGTGGGACAGGGGAGAACTATGGCTACACCTTC	-	TRBV7-9	TRBD1	TRBJ1-2
CASSSTTGVGMYEQYF	TGTGCCAGCAGCTCGACCACAGGGGTGGGGATGTACGAGCAGTACTTC	-	TRBV7-9	TRBD1	TRBJ2-7
CASTLNRVVVYGYTF	TGTGCCAGCACCTTAAACCGGGTTGTAGTTTATGGCTACACCTTC	-	TRBV21-1	-	TRBJ1-2
CAWSISGQYLELLEAFF	TGTGCCTGGAGTATATCGGGACAGTATTTGGAACTCCTTGAAGCTTTCTTT	-	TRBV30	TRBD1	TRBJ1-1
CAINEAGRQETQYF	TGTGCCATCAATGAAGCGGGGAGGCAAGAGACCCAGTACTTC	-	TRBV10-3	TRBD2	TRBJ2-5
CASTIGRRAGSGYTDTQYF	TGTGCCAGCACCATCGGACGGAGAGCGGGTAGCGGGTACACAGATACGCAGTATTTT	-	TRBV6-4	TRBD2	TRBJ2-3
CASSLPSLNNEQFF	TGTGCCAGCAGCTTACCCAGCCTCAACAATGAGCAGTTCTTC	once	TRBV13	-	TRBJ2-1
CASRNSGTGAYEQYF	TGTGCCAGCAGGAATTCCGGGACAGGGGCCTACGAGCAGTACTTC	-	TRBV6-5	TRBD1	TRBJ2-7
CASSIRPGFLGEKLFF	TGTGCCAGTAGTATCCGTCCAGGGTTCCTTGGGGAAAAACTGTTTTTT	-	TRBV19	-	TRBJ1-4
CASSQAFLADPYEQYF	TGTGCCAGCAGCCAAGCGTTCCTAGCGGACCCCTACGAGCAGTACTTC	-	TRBV14	TRBD2	TRBJ2-7
CASSLVAGGTDTQYF	TGTGCCAGCAGCTTGGTAGCGGGGGGCACAGATACGCAGTATTTT	-	TRBV5-4	TRBD2	TRBJ2-3
CASSPSTSGGRDTQYF	TGTGCCAGCAGCCCTTCGACTAGCGGGGGAAGAGATACGCAGTATTTT	-	TRBV7-6	TRBD2	TRBJ2-3
CASGLGQGHSPLHF	TGTGCTAGTGGTTTGGGGCAGGGGCACTCACCCCTCCACTTT	-	TRBV12-5	-	TRBJ1-6
CSVEGGGETQYF	TGCAGCGTTGAGGGGGGCGGGGAGACCCAGTACTTC	-	TRBV29-1	-	TRBJ2-5
CASSPLGLSSYNEQFF	TGCGCCAGCAGCCCTTTGGGCTTGAGCTCCTACAATGAGCAGTTCTTC	-	TRBV5-1	-	TRBJ2-1
CASSSGGERPQHF	TGTGCCAGCAGCTCGGGAGGTGAGAGGCCCCAGCATTTT	-	TRBV5-4	-	TRBJ1-5
CASRQGGDEQYF	TGTGCCAGTCGACAGGGAGGGGACGAGCAGTACTTC	once	TRBV2	-	TRBJ2-7
CSAIGQGENIQYF	TGCAGCGCCATAGGACAGGGGGAAAACATTCAGTACTTC	-	TRBV29-1	TRBD1	TRBJ2-4
CASTEVGAGVHEQYF	TGTGCCAGCACCGAAGTTGGGGCAGGGGTCCACGAGCAGTACTTC	-	TRBV28	-	TRBJ2-7
CASSPGTMSSYNEQFF	TGTGCCAGCAGTCCGGGGACCATGAGCTCCTACAATGAGCAGTTCTTC	-	TRBV27	-	TRBJ2-1
CASSLGPPFREQFF	TGTGCCAGCAGCTTAGGTCCGCCCTTCAGGGAGCAGTTCTTC	-	TRBV7-6	-	TRBJ2-1
CASSPRGRANYGYTF	TGCGCCAGCAGCCCCAGAGGGAGAGCTAACTATGGCTACACCTTC	-	TRBV4-1	-	TRBJ1-2
CASTLDTGELFF	TGTGCCAGCACCCTAGATACCGGGGAGCTGTTTTTT	-	TRBV28	-	TRBJ2-2
CASSYLESTDTQYF	TGTGCCAGCAGTTACCTGGAGAGCACAGATACGCAGTATTTT	-	TRBV6-8	-	TRBJ2-3
CASSESSGGLPYEQYF	TGCGCCAGCAGTGAGTCGTCCGGGGGCCTGCCCTACGAGCAGTACTTC	-	TRBV10-2	-	TRBJ2-7
CASNNPSRERNTGELFF	TGTGCCAGCAACAATCCCTCACGGGAGCGGAACACCGGGGAGCTGTTTTTT	-	TRBV11-2	-	TRBJ2-2
CSARFNTEAFF	TGCAGTGCTAGGTTCAACACTGAAGCTTTCTTT	-	TRBV20-1	-	TRBJ1-1
CASSLGLAGFYEQYF	TGTGCCAGCAGCCTAGGCTTGGCAGGTTTCTACGAGCAGTACTTC	-	TRBV14	-	TRBJ2-7
CASSQVRGNTIYF	TGCGCCAGCAGCCAGGTCCGTGGAAACACCATATATTTT	-	TRBV4-1	-	TRBJ1-3
CASSFGLNQPQHF	TGTGCCAGCAGTTTCGGCCTCAATCAGCCCCAGCATTTT	-	TRBV28	-	TRBJ1-5
CASSPLGAEPYEQYF	TGTGCCAGCAGCCCCCTCGGAGCGGAACCTTACGAGCAGTACTTC	-	TRBV7-9	-	TRBJ2-7
CASSDPDSPLHF	TGCGCCAGCAGTGACCCCGACTCACCCCTCCACTTT	few	TRBV10-1	-	TRBJ1-6
CASSPVSGSTQYF	TGCGCCAGCAGCCCGGTAAGCGGGAGTACGCAGTATTTT	-	TRBV4-3	TRBD2	TRBJ2-3
CASSSRDRRETQYF	TGTGCCAGCAGTAGTCGGGACAGACGGGAGACCCAGTACTTC	-	TRBV28	TRBD1	TRBJ2-5
CASSPRSQGGTEAFF	TGTGCCAGCAGCCCTCGCTCACAGGGAGGCACTGAAGCTTTCTTT	once	TRBV7-6	-	TRBJ1-1
CASSEVGPPDTQYF	TGTGCCAGCAGTGAAGTAGGCCCGCCGGATACGCAGTATTTT	-	TRBV2	-	TRBJ2-3